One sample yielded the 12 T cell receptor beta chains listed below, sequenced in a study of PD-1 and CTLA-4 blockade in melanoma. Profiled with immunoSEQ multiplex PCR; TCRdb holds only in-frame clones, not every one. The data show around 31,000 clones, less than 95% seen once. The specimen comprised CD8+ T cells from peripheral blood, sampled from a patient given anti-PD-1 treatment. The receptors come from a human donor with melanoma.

CDR3 coding DNA: TGTGCCAGCAGTGAAGCTGCAGGGGAGCAAGAGACCCAGTACTTC. It specifies CASSEAAGEQETQYF. This chain links TRBV6-1 with TRBJ2-5; D is possibly TRBD1 (6 bases). This CDR3 contains 15 residues. The germline V and J ends were trimmed by 0 bases and 2 bases, with 10 bases remaining between them. Germline V lookup: CDR1 MNHNS, CDR2 SASEGT.

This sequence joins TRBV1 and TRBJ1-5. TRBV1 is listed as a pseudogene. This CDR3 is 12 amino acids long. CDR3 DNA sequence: TGCACCAGCAGCCAAGAGGAATGGCCCCAGCATTTT. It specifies CTSSQEEWPQHF.

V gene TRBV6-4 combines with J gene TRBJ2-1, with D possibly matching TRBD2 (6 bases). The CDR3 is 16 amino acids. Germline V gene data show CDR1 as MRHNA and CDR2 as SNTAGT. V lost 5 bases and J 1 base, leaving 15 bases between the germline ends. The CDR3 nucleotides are TGTGCCAGCAGTCCACTTGGGACTCTTTCCTACAATGAGCAGTTCTTC. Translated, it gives CASSPLGTLSYNEQFF.

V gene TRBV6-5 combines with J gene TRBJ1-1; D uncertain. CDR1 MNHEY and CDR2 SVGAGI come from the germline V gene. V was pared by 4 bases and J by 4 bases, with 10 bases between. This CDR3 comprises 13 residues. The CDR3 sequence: CASSLNRGTEAFF. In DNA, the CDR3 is TGTGCCAGCAGTTTAAATCGGGGCACTGAAGCTTTCTTT.

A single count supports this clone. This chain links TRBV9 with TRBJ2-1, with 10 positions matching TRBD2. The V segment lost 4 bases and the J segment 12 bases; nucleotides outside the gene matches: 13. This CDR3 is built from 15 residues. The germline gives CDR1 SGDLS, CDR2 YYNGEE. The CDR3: CASSPGLAALEGQFF. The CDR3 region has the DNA TGTGCCAGCAGCCCCGGACTAGCGGCCCTAGAGGGGCAGTTCTTC.

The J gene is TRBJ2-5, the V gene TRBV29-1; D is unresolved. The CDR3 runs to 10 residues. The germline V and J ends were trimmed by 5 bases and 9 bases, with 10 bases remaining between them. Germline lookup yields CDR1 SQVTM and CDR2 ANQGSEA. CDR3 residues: CSVLREAQYF. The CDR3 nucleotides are TGCAGCGTTTTGCGCGAGGCCCAGTACTTC.

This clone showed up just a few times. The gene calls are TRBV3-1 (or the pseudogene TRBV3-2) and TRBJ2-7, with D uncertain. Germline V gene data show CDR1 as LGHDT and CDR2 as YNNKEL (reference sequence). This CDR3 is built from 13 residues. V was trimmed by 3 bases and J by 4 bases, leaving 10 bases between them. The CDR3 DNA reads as TGTGCCAGCAGCCAGTCCGACGGGTACGAGCAGTACTTC. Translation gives CASSQSDGYEQYF.

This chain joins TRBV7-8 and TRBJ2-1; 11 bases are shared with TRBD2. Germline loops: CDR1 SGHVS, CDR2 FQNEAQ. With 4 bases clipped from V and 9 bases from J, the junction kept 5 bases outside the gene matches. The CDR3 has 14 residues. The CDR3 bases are TGTGCCAGCAGCTCCACTAGCGGGAGAAGTGAGCAGTTCTTC. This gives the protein CASSSTSGRSEQFF.

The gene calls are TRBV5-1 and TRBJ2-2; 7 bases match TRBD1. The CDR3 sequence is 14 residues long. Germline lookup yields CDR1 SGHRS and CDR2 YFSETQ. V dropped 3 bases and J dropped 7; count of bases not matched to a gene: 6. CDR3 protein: CASSSAGGSGELFF. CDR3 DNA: TGCGCCAGCAGCTCGGCAGGGGGAAGCGGGGAGCTGTTTTTT.

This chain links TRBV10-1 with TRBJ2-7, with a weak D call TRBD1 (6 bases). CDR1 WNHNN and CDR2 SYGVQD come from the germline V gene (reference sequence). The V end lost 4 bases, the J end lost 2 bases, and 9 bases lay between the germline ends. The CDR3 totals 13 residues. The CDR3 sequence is CASSAGDTYEQYF. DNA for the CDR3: TGCGCCAGCAGTGCCGGGGACACCTACGAGCAGTACTTC.

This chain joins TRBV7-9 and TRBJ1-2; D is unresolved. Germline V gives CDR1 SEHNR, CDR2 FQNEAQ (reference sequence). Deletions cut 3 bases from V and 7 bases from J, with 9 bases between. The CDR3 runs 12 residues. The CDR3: CASSFGSFGYTF. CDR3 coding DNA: TGTGCCAGCAGCTTCGGGAGCTTTGGCTACACCTTC.

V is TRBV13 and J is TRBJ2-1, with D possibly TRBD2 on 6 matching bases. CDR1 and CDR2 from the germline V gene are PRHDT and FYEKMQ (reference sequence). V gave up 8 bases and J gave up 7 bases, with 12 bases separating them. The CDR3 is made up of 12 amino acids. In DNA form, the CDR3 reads TGTGCCAGCCAAGGAGGGCGGAATGAGCAGTTCTTC. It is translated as CASQGGRNEQFF.